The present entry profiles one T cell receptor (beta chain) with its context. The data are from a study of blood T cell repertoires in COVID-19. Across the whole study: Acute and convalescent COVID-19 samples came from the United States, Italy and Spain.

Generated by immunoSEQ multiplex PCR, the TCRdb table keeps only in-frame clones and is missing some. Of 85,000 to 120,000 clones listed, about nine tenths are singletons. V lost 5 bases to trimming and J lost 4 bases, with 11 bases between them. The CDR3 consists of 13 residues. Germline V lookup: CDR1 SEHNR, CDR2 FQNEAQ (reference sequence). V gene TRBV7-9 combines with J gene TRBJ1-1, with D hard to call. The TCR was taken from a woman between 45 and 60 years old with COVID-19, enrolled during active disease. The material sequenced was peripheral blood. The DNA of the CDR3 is TGTGCCAGCAGCCTTGAGGGTGGCACTGAAGCTTTCTTT. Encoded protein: CASSLEGGTEAFF.